The TCR beta chain under discussion was sequenced for a study of blood T cell repertoires in COVID-19. Overall study: The cDNA or gDNA used as material had been derived from T cells, B-cell-depleted T cells, or PBMCs.

This CDR3 comprises 13 residues. V lost 1 base to trimming and J lost 4 bases, with 8 bases between them. Germline V lookup: CDR1 MGHRA, CDR2 YSYEKL. Original analysis: The assay estimated nucleated cells by amplifying reference gene primers. Profiled with immunoSEQ multiplex PCR; TCRdb holds only in-frame clones, not every one. The V and J calls and clone size come from that table; D and trimming were worked out from the DNA. The repertoire has approximately 150,000 clones, 70% to 90% of them found once; the top ten carry 28%. This receptor was identified in a human donor in a cohort sampled during active COVID-19. What was sequenced was peripheral blood. The chain is built from TRBV4-1 and TRBJ2-7, with D perhaps TRBD1 (5 bases). The CDR3 protein is CASSQAQGYEQYF. Here the CDR3 DNA reads TGCGCCAGCAGCCAAGCCCAGGGTTACGAGCAGTACTTC.